The sequence of this TCR beta chain was determined in a study of shared T cell receptors in the human thymus. Sequenced by immunoSEQ multiplex PCR; TCRdb stores in-frame clones only, minus some. The sample has hundreds of thousands of clones, 80% to 90% seen once; the top ten hold roughly 0.0087%. Germline CDR1 reads KGHSH; CDR2 reads LQKENI. The CDR3 covers 17 residues. Trimming took 3 bases from V and 6 from J, leaving 23 bases between them. This sample also appeared in a second study, on human thymus T cells. That paper adds: During corrective heart surgery, resections were taken, and the thymus tissue came from them. Thymic and blood repertoires appeared to show biased V and J gene usage. Related research described thymic repertoires that were highly overlapping among unrelated individuals.

This receptor was taken from a boy under two years old with a congenital heart defect. The gene calls are TRBV18 and TRBJ1-1; D call uncertain. The source material was thymocytes. CDR3 in DNA: TGTGCCAGCTCACCCCGGGAGCGCAGAGAGGGTGAGGCTGAAGCTTTCTTT. Translated, it gives CASSPRERREGEAEAFF.